This passage covers 9 T cell receptor beta chains from one sample sequenced in a study of CD8 T cells in ankylosing spondylitis. TCRdb re-analysed the 5' RACE reads in MiXCR, keeping a single row per CDR3 protein. Of some 150,000 distinct CDR3 sequences listed, about an eighth are singletons. The sample was blood, either unsorted or a sorted T cell fraction (not recorded which). The source is a female donor with ankylosing spondylitis or in good health (not recorded which).

This clonotype was seen ten or more times. The chain uses TRBV5-1 and TRBJ2-5; 10 bases are shared with TRBD1. Losses at the gene ends were 3 bases for V and 2 bases for J; bases not matched to a gene: 7. CDR1 SGHRS and CDR2 YFSETQ come from the germline V gene. This CDR3 is 16 amino acids long. The CDR3 DNA sequence: TGCGCCAGCAGCTCCGGGACAGGGGAGATTCAAGAGACCCAGTACTTC. Amino acid sequence: CASSSGTGEIQETQYF.

The table lists this clonotype with many counts. The J gene is TRBJ2-1, the V gene TRBV7-8; TRBD2 aligns across 11 bases. The CDR3 runs 15 residues. The V and J ends lost 5 bases and 4 bases, in that order; junction bases with no gene match: 4. CDR1 SGHVS and CDR2 FQNEAQ come from the germline V gene. CDR3 sequence reads: CASSKTSGSYNEQFF. The DNA of the CDR3 is TGTGCCAGCAGCAAAACTAGCGGGAGTTACAATGAGCAGTTCTTC.

The rearrangement joins TRBV20-1 to TRBJ1-1; D is uncertain. The ends were cut back, 3 bases at V and 0 bases at J, with 11 bases in the middle. Germline lookup yields CDR1 DFQATT and CDR2 SNEGSKA (reference sequence). The CDR3 sequence is 14 residues long. CDR3 nucleotide sequence: TGCAGTGCTAGTTCGGGAGTAATGAACACTGAAGCTTTCTTT. It specifies CSASSGVMNTEAFF.

This clonotype was observed many times. The chain uses TRBV10-3 and TRBJ2-3; 9 bases line up with TRBD1. The CDR3 contains 16 residues. Germline V gene sequence: CDR1 ENHRY, CDR2 SYGVKD. J gave up 3 bases and V 4 bases, and 8 bases lay outside the gene matches. In DNA form, the CDR3 reads TGTGCCATCAGTGGGTCCGGGACAGGGTTGACAGATACGCAGTATTTT. This translates into CAISGSGTGLTDTQYF.

The sample holds many counts of this clonotype. CDR3 in amino acids: CASSLAGGDRGTDTQYF. CDR3 DNA sequence: TGCGCCAGCAGCTTGGCAGGGGGGGACAGAGGCACAGATACGCAGTATTTT. The chain employs TRBV5-1 and TRBJ2-3; either TRBD1 or TRBD2 may supply D (7 bases each). The CDR3 is 17 residues long. V was clipped by 0 bases and J by 1 base, with 15 bases between them. CDR1 is SGHRS, CDR2 YFSETQ, per germline.

This clonotype was seen a handful of times. The chain combines TRBV10-2 with TRBJ2-3, with D uncertain. This CDR3 has 15 residues. V was shortened by 2 bases and J by 4 bases, with 13 bases between the two germline ends. CDR1 is WSHSY and CDR2 is SAAADI in the germline V gene. The CDR3 nucleotides are TGCGCCAGCAGTGAGAGGCTCCTGGTGGCAGATACGCAGTATTTT. Translating it yields CASSERLLVADTQYF.

The table lists this clonotype with many counts. V is TRBV9 and J is TRBJ1-1, with 7 bases identical to TRBD1. The CDR3 loop spans 16 amino acids. Germline CDR1 SGDLS, CDR2 YYNGEE. V gave up 0 bases and J gave up 0 bases; unmatched junction bases: 5. The CDR3 region is CASSVGQGNMNTEAFF. The CDR3 coding sequence is TGTGCCAGCAGCGTAGGACAGGGAAACATGAACACTGAAGCTTTCTTT.

This clonotype occurred many times. V usage is TRBV6-1 and J usage is TRBJ2-5; perhaps TRBD1 as D (6 bases). CDR3 length: 16 residues. The germline CDR1 and CDR2 sequences are MNHNS and SASEGT. Trimming left V 3 bases short and J 3 bases short, with 17 bases between. Here the CDR3 DNA reads TGTGCCAGCAGTGACGTGTGGACAGAACCTAAAGAGACCCAGTACTTC. It translates to CASSDVWTEPKETQYF.

This clonotype was detected many times. This chain connects TRBV7-3 to TRBJ1-2; no clear D. V was trimmed by 2 bases and J by 5 bases, leaving 9 bases between them. Germline loops: CDR1 SGHTA, CDR2 FQGTGA. The CDR3 sequence is 13 residues long. The CDR3 here is CASSLGPRYGYTF. The CDR3, as DNA: TGTGCCAGCAGCTTAGGACCGCGTTATGGCTACACCTTC.